This T cell receptor beta chain was sequenced during a study of T-cell memory formation after mild COVID-19. One entry per CDR3 protein results from TCRdb running MiXCR on the 5' RACE reads. The table records about 340,000 distinct CDR3 sequences, approximately 16% of them present only once. Germline CDR1 is SGHTA and CDR2 is FQGNSA. This CDR3 spans 15 amino acids. V gave up 4 bases and J gave up 4 bases; unmatched junction bases: 10. The sequenced material came from PBMCs or a T cell subset sorted from them (not recorded which). This sequence originates from a man younger than 35 who had mild COVID-19 (a few samples of this study predate the infection). Cell type and time point are not known. V and J are TRBV7-2 and TRBJ2-7; TRBD1 agrees at 7 bases. The CDR3: CASSSADRVGYEQYF. CDR3 DNA sequence: TGTGCCAGCAGCTCGGCCGACAGGGTCGGTTACGAGCAGTACTTC. Drawing the rest from reference TRBV7-2 and TRBJ2-7, the complete variable domain is GAGVSQSPSNKVTEKGKDVELRCDPISGHTALYWYRQSLGQGLEFLIYFQGNSAPDKSGLPSDRFSAERTGGSVSTLTIQRTQQEDSAVYLCASSSADRVGYEQYFGPGTRLTVT.